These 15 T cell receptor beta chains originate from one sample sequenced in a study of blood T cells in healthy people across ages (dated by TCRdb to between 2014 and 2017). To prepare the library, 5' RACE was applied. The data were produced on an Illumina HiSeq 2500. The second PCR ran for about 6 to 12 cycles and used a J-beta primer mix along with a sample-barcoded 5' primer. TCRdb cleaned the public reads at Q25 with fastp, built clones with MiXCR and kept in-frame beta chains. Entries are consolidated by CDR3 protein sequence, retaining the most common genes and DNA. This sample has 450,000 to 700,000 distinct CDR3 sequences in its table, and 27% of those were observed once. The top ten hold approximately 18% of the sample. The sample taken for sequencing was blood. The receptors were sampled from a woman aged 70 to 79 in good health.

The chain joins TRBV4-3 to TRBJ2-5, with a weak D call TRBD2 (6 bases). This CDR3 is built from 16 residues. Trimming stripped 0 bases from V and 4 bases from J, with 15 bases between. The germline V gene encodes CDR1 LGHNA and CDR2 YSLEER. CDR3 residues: CASSQERDLGGETQYF. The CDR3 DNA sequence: TGCGCCAGCAGCCAAGAACGGGACTTGGGGGGAGAGACCCAGTACTTC.

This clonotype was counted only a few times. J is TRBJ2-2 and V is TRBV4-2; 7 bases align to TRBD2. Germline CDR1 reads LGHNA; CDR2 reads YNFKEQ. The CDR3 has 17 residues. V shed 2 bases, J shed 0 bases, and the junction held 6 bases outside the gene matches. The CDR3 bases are TGTGCCAGCAGCCAAAAGTCTAGCGGAGCGAACACCGGGGAGCTGTTTTTT. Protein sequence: CASSQKSSGANTGELFF.

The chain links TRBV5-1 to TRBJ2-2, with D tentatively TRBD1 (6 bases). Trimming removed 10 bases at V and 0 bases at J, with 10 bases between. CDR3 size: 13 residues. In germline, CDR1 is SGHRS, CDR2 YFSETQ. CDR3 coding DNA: TGCGCCGGAAGGGGGACGAACACCGGGGAGCTGTTTTTT. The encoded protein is CAGRGTNTGELFF.

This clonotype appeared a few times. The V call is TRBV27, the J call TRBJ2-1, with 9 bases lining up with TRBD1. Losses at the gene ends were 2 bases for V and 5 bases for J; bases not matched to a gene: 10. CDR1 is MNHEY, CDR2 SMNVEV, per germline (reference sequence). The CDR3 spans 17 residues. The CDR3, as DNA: TGTGCCAGCAGTTTACTACCTAACAGGGGGCTCGACAATGAGCAGTTCTTC. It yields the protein CASSLLPNRGLDNEQFF.

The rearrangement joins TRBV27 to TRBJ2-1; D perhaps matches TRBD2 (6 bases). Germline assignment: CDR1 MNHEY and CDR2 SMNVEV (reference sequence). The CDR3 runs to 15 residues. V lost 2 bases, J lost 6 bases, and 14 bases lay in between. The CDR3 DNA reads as TGTGCCAGCAGTTTAACCGGGACTCAATTCAATGAGCAGTTCTTC. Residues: CASSLTGTQFNEQFF.

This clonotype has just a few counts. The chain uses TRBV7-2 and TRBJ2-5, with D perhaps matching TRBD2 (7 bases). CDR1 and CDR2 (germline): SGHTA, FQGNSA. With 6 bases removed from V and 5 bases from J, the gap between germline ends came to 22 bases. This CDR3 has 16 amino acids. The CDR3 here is CASRKQERGARETQYF. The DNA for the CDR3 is TGTGCCAGCAGAAAACAGGAACGGGGGGCGAGGGAGACCCAGTACTTC.

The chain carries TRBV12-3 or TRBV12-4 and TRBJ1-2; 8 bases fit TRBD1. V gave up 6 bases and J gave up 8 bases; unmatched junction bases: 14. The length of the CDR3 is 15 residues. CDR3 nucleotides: TGTGCCAGCAGAAGGACAGGGAGCTCGAGTGAAGGCTACACCTTC. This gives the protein CASRRTGSSSEGYTF.

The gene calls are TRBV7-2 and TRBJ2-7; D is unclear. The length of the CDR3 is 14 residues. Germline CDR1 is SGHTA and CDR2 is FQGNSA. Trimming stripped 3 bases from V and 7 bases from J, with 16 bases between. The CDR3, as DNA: TGTGCCAGCAGCTTTCAAGGGCTCGGTTATGAGCAGTACTTC. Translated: CASSFQGLGYEQYF.

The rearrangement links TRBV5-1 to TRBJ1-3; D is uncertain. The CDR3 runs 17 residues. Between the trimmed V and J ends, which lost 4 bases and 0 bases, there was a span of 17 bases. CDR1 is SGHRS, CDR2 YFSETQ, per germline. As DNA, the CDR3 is TGCGCCAGCAGCCCTGGGTCCCGGAGACTCTCTGGAAACACCATATATTTT. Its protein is CASSPGSRRLSGNTIYF.

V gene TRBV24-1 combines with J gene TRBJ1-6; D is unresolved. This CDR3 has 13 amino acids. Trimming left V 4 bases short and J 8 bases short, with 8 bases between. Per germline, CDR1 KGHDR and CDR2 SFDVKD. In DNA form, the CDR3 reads TGTGCCACCAGTGAAGGGAAAGATTCACCCCTCCACTTT. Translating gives CATSEGKDSPLHF.

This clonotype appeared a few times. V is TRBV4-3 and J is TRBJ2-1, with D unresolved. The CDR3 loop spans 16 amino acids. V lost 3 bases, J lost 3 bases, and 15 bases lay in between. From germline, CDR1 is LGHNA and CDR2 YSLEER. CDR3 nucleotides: TGCGCCAGCAGCCAGGGGTGGCACAGAGACTACAATGAGCAGTTCTTC. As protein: CASSQGWHRDYNEQFF.

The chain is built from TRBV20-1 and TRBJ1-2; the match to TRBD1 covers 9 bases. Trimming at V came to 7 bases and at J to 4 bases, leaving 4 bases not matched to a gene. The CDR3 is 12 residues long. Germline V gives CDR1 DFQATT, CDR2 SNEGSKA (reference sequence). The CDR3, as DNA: TGCAGTGTTAAGGACAGGGGCTATGGCTACACCTTC. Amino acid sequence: CSVKDRGYGYTF.

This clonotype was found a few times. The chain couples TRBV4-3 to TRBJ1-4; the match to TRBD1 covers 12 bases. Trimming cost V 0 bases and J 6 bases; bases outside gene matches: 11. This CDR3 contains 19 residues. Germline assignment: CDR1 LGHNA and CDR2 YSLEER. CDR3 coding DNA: TGCGCCAGCAGCCAAGAACTCAGCGGGACAGGGGGCGCCTATGAAAAACTGTTTTTT. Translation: CASSQELSGTGGAYEKLFF.

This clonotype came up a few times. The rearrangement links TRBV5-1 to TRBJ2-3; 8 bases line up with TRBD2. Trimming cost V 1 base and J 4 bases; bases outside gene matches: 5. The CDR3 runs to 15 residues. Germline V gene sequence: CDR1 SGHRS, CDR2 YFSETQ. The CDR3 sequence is CASSLSGGESDTQYF. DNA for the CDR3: TGCGCCAGCAGCTTGTCCGGGGGGGAGTCAGATACGCAGTATTTT.

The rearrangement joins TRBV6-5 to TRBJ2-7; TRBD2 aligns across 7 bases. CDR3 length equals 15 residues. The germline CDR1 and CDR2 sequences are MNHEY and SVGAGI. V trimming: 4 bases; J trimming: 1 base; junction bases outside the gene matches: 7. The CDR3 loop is CASSSPASGSYEQYF. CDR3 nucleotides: TGTGCCAGCAGTTCCCCGGCTAGCGGTTCCTACGAGCAGTACTTC.